A selection of T cell receptor beta chains follows, all from one sample in a study of shared clonotypes between healthy human individuals. The data were produced by immunoSEQ multiplex PCR, yet TCRdb's version contains in-frame clones alone and is incomplete. The sample carries roughly 550,000 clones, 95% to 96% recorded once. Sequenced: naive CD8+ T cells sorted from blood. Receptors were obtained from a woman aged 30 to 39 in good health. Each CDR3 is given with its conserved first and last residue. A D gene is named only where the DNA matches it firmly. Size values are once, few and many counts, or a class for expanded clones, and some rows have none.

. | TRBJ2-1 | TRBD2 | TRBV7-2 | TGTGCCAGCAGCTTAGGTCGCCCCGGGACTAGCCGAACCTACAATGAGCAGTTCTTC | CASSLGRPGTSRTYNEQFF
. | TRBJ2-1 | TRBD2 | TRBV29-1 | TGCAGCGTTGATCGAGCGGGAGGGGAGAATGAGCAGTTCTTC | CSVDRAGGENEQFF
. | TRBJ2-5 | TRBD2 | TRBV7-9 | TGTGCCAGCAGCCCCGGACTAGCGGGAGGGTGGGTGACCCAGTACTTC | CASSPGLAGGWVTQYF
. | TRBJ1-1 | . | TRBV6-5 | TGTGCCAGCAGTTTCTCGTTGGGAGGGATGAACACTGAAGCTTTCTTT | CASSFSLGGMNTEAFF
. | TRBJ2-1 | . | TRBV9 | TGTGCCAGCAGCGTAGAAGCGTGGCGGCAAGAGGGCGACAATGAGCAGTTCTTC | CASSVEAWRQEGDNEQFF
. | TRBJ2-3 | . | TRBV5-6 | TGTGCCAGCATACCATTTTCGGAAGCCACAGATACGCAGTATTTT | CASIPFSEATDTQYF
. | TRBJ2-7 | . | TRBV11-2 | TGTGCCAGCAGCTTAGATCTACAGGACAAAACCTTCGACGAGCAGTACTTC | CASSLDLQDKTFDEQYF
. | TRBJ2-7 | TRBD2 | TRBV4-2 | TGTGCCAGCAGCCAAGACCTAGCGGGATCCTACGAGCAGTACTTC | CASSQDLAGSYEQYF
once | TRBJ2-7 | TRBD1 | TRBV7-9 | TGTGCCAGCAGCTTATACGGGACAGGGTCCGACGAGCAGTACTTC | CASSLYGTGSDEQYF
. | TRBJ2-7 | . | TRBV27 | TGTGCCAGCAGTTTAGGCAGGGGTAGCTCCTACGAGCAGTACTTC | CASSLGRGSSYEQYF
. | TRBJ2-7 | TRBD1 | TRBV4-1 | TGCGCCAGCAGCCTCTCCGGGACAGGGGGTTACGAGCAGTACTTC | CASSLSGTGGYEQYF
. | TRBJ2-7 | . | TRBV5-5 | TGTGCCAGCAGCCCGATTCTGGGCTACGAGCAGTACTTC | CASSPILGYEQYF
once | TRBJ2-7 | TRBD2 | TRBV4-2 | TGTGCCAGCAGCCATGCTAGCGGGAGGGAGTACGAGCAGTACTTC | CASSHASGREYEQYF
. | TRBJ2-1 | TRBD2 | TRBV13 | TGTGCCAGCAGCTTCGGTAGTAGCGGGAGCAATGAGCAGTTCTTC | CASSFGSSGSNEQFF
. | TRBJ1-1 | . | TRBV10-2 | TGCGCCAGCGAGTGGGACGGAGAAGCTTTCTTT | CASEWDGEAFF
. | TRBJ2-7 | . | TRBV6-5 | TGTGCCAGCAGTTACCGGGTCGGTTCTTACGAGCAGTACTTC | CASSYRVGSYEQYF
. | TRBJ2-2 | . | TRBV5-1 | TGCGCCAGCAGCTTGGTCTCTCCGACCGGGGAGCTGTTTTTT | CASSLVSPTGELFF
. | TRBJ1-5 | . | TRBV4-1 | TGCGCCAGCAGCCGCGGACAAAATCAGCCCCAGCATTTT | CASSRGQNQPQHF
. | TRBJ2-7 | TRBD2 | TRBV5-6 | TGTGCCAGCAGCTACCCGGGACTAGCCAGCTCCTACGAGCAGTACTTC | CASSYPGLASSYEQYF
. | TRBJ2-7 | TRBD1 | TRBV4-1 | TGCGCCAGCAGCCAACAACCCAGCGAACAGGGGATCCCCTCCTACGAGCAGTACTTC | CASSQQPSEQGIPSYEQYF